There are many counts of the clone carrying this TCR beta chain. RNA transcripts served as the template for amplifying TCR beta CDR3 regions. During a first-round RT-PCR of the TCR CDR3, the HTBI primer set was used. TCRdb ran MiXCR on the multiplex PCR reads and lists one entry per CDR3 protein. Here the sample spans fewer than 900,000 distinct CDR3 sequences, approximately 19% being singletons. The CDR3 contains 16 residues. J gave up 4 bases and V 8 bases, and 11 bases lay outside the gene matches. Germline CDR1 reads WNHNN; CDR2 reads SYGVQD (reference sequence). The record originates from a study of T cells in Graves' hyperthyroidism and ophthalmopathy.

Sequencing was done on a sample of blood. The chain is built from TRBV10-1 and TRBJ1-1, with TRBD1 matching 12 bases. This receptor was obtained from a woman in her forties or fifties with Graves' hyperthyroidism that later progressed to Graves' ophthalmopathy. CDR3 sequence reads: CASGWDRGPTITEAFF. In DNA form, the CDR3 reads TGCGCCAGCGGTTGGGACAGGGGGCCTACAATCACTGAAGCTTTCTTT.